The 20 T cell receptor beta chains presented below share a single source sample, sequenced in a study of response to subunit inactivated influenza vaccine. TCRdb fed the RT-PCR reads into MiXCR, producing one record per CDR3 protein. Of some 600,000 distinct CDR3 sequences listed, approximately 14% were seen once; the top ten hold 7.5% to 8%. This specimen was PBMCs from blood, taken around 15 days before vaccination. The receptors were gathered from a man in his forties or fifties who received an inactivated influenza vaccine.

This clonotype was seen ten or more times. The V and J genes are TRBV5-1 and TRBJ2-7; 9 nucleotides agree with TRBD2. Trimming took 2 bases from V and 4 from J; bases not matched to a gene: 10. The CDR3 length is 16 residues. CDR1 and CDR2 from the germline V gene are SGHRS and YFSETQ. CDR3 sequence: CASSFSSGSQNYEQYF. The DNA of the CDR3 is TGCGCCAGCAGCTTCAGTAGCGGGAGTCAGAATTACGAGCAGTACTTC.

This clonotype has at least ten counts. The chain combines TRBV7-2 with TRBJ2-7; the match to TRBD1 covers 7 bases. V shed 2 bases and J 6 bases; nucleotides not matched to a gene: 7. Germline CDR1 SGHTA, CDR2 FQGNSA. This CDR3 is 14 amino acids long. Here the CDR3 DNA reads TGTGCCAGCAGCTTAAAAGGGGGCTTATCCGAGCAGTACTTC. Protein product: CASSLKGGLSEQYF.

The chain couples TRBV11-2 to TRBJ2-3; no clear D. Trimming shortened V by 5 bases and J by 4 bases, and 13 bases separated the two germline ends. This CDR3 has 14 residues. In germline, CDR1 is SGHAT, CDR2 FQNNGV. CDR3 in amino acids: CASSQSRAADTQYF. As DNA, the CDR3 is TGTGCCAGCAGCCAAAGCCGGGCCGCAGATACGCAGTATTTT.

CDR3 sequence: CASAGGEEAFF. The CDR3 DNA sequence: TGTGCTTCGGCGGGGGGGGAAGAAGCTTTCTTT. The rearrangement joins TRBV19 to TRBJ1-1, with D possibly TRBD1 on 5 matching bases. The germline gives CDR1 LNHDA, CDR2 SQIVND (reference sequence). CDR3 length: 11 residues. Full variable domain (remainder filled in from reference TRBV19 and TRBJ1-1): DGGITQSPKYLFRKEGQNVTLSCEQNLNHDAMYWYRQDPGQGLRLIYYSQIVNDFQKGDIAEGYSVSREKKESFPLTVTSAQKNPTAFYLCASAGGEEAFFGQGTRLTVV.

Many counts were recorded for this clonotype. The rearrangement links TRBV29-1 to TRBJ2-3; TRBD2 matches 10 bases. The germline gives CDR1 SQVTM, CDR2 ANQGSEA. The CDR3 runs to 19 residues. The ends lost 1 base at V and 3 bases at J; junction bases unmatched: 16. The CDR3 sequence: CSVEGGGLQREGRTDTQYF. CDR3 nucleotide sequence: TGCAGCGTTGAAGGGGGGGGACTTCAGCGGGAGGGAAGAACAGATACGCAGTATTTT.

This clonotype was seen more than once but under ten times. This chain joins TRBV12-3 or TRBV12-4 and TRBJ2-2, with unresolved D. This CDR3 is 14 amino acids long. Trimming took 2 bases from V and 5 from J, leaving 9 bases between them. This CDR3 reads CASSLKERTGELFF. CDR3 sequence (DNA): TGTGCCAGCAGTTTAAAAGAGCGAACCGGGGAGCTGTTTTTT.

This clonotype was counted between two and nine times. The genes are TRBV12-3 or TRBV12-4 and TRBJ2-4; D is unresolved. V was clipped by 5 bases and J by 3 bases, with 14 bases between them. The CDR3 runs 15 residues. CDR3 residues: CASSPRGRVKNIQYF. In DNA form, the CDR3 reads TGTGCCAGCAGTCCCCGCGGACGGGTCAAAAACATTCAGTACTTC.

This chain uses TRBV9 with TRBJ1-1; tentatively, D is TRBD1 (5 bases). Trimming stripped 2 bases from V and 4 bases from J, with 9 bases between. The CDR3 covers 13 residues. Germline loops: CDR1 SGDLS, CDR2 YYNGEE. CDR3 coding DNA: TGTGCCAGCAGCGTGGGGGAGACCACTGAAGCTTTCTTT. This translates into CASSVGETTEAFF.

This clonotype was counted ten times or more. This sequence joins TRBV10-3 and TRBJ1-3; D perhaps matches TRBD1 (5 bases). The CDR3 is 16 amino acids. From germline, CDR1 is ENHRY and CDR2 SYGVKD. V lost 3 bases and J 4 bases, leaving 16 bases between the germline ends. Here the CDR3 reads CAISDLQQVGGNTIYF. CDR3 nucleotide sequence: TGTGCCATCAGTGACCTTCAACAGGTCGGGGGAAACACCATATATTTT.

The V gene is TRBV6-1, the J gene TRBJ2-2; the match to TRBD1 covers 8 bases. CDR1 is MNHNS, CDR2 SASEGT, per germline. V lost 6 bases, J lost 6 bases, and 3 bases stayed unmatched. The CDR3 extends over 13 amino acids. CDR3 sequence (DNA): TGTGCCAGCAGACGACAGGGGTCCGGGGAGCTGTTTTTT. It codes for CASRRQGSGELFF.

This clonotype came up a few times. The genes are TRBV6-5 and TRBJ2-4, with D maybe TRBD1 (8 bases). V lost 6 bases and J lost 11, with 17 bases in between. Germline assignment: CDR1 MNHEY and CDR2 SVGAGI. This CDR3 spans 13 amino acids. The CDR3 sequence: CASSQYRGGVQYF. CDR3 DNA: TGTGCCAGCAGCCAATACAGGGGGGGCGTTCAGTACTTC.

The chain recombines TRBV12-3 or TRBV12-4 with TRBJ2-3; tentative D call: TRBD1 (5 bases). V was cut by 3 bases and J by 4 bases, with 14 bases left in between. The CDR3 sequence is 15 residues long. In DNA form, the CDR3 reads TGTGCCAGCAGTTTCCCGGAGAGCAGGGCAGATACGCAGTATTTT. Amino acid sequence: CASSFPESRADTQYF.

As regards this clonotype: Since a much larger clone is just one base distant, this may be a read error. The chain employs TRBV12-3 or TRBV12-4 and TRBJ2-1, with D perhaps given as TRBD1 or TRBD2 (5 bases each). The CDR3 totals 13 residues. Trimming cost V 6 bases and J 9 bases, with 15 bases left between them. CDR3 loop: CASSLARGSEQFF. The CDR3 DNA sequence: TGTGCCAGCAGCCTCGCGAGGGGCAGTGAGCAGTTCTTC.

This clonotype has a handful of counts. For the CDR3, the DNA is TGTGCCAGCAGTTCATACAGTTTAGGCGGGGAGCTGTTTTTT. This gives the protein CASSSYSLGGELFF. The rearrangement joins TRBV2 to TRBJ2-2; unclear D gene. Germline-derived CDR1 and CDR2 are SNHLY and FYNNEI. The germline V and J ends were trimmed by 5 bases and 7 bases, with 14 bases remaining between them. The CDR3 loop spans 14 amino acids. Full variable domain (rest looked up from reference TRBV2 and TRBJ2-2): EPEVTQTPSHQVTQMGQEVILRCVPISNHLYFYWYRQILGQKVEFLVSFYNNEISEKSEIFDDQFSVERPDGSNFTLKIRSTKLEDSAMYFCASSSYSLGGELFFGEGSRLTVL.

This clonotype was observed a handful of times. The rearrangement links TRBV7-2 to TRBJ2-5, with 8 bases lining up with TRBD1. V was clipped by 1 base and J by 5 bases; unmatched bases: 9. Per the germline V gene, CDR1 is SGHTA and CDR2 is FQGNSA. The CDR3 runs 16 residues. CDR3 nucleotides: TGTGCCAGCAGCTTAGGGGACAGGACAATGGGGGAGACCCAGTACTTC. This gives the protein CASSLGDRTMGETQYF.

This clonotype appeared many times. CDR3 in amino acids: CASSQAGETQYF. The CDR3 nucleotides read TGTGCCAGCAGCCAAGCTGGAGAGACCCAGTACTTC. This sequence joins TRBV14 and TRBJ2-5, with D hard to call. V was trimmed by 1 base and J by 4 bases, leaving 4 bases between them. The CDR3 spans 12 residues. In germline, CDR1 is SGHDN, CDR2 FVKESK.

This clonotype has just a few counts. The genes are TRBV6-1 and TRBJ2-1; 12 bases match TRBD2. The CDR3 has 15 residues. The trim removed 6 bases at V and 9 bases at J, leaving 9 bases unmatched. The germline gives CDR1 MNHNS, CDR2 SASEGT. Here the CDR3 reads CASSRRTSGVGEQFF. CDR3 bases: TGTGCCAGCAGCCGCAGGACTAGCGGGGTTGGTGAGCAGTTCTTC.

This chain connects TRBV12-3 or TRBV12-4 to TRBJ2-3; 8 bases align to TRBD2. The CDR3 loop spans 16 amino acids. Losses at the gene ends were 3 bases for V and 2 bases for J; bases not matched to a gene: 7. This CDR3 reads CASSFWLAGFTDTQYF. CDR3 sequence (DNA): TGTGCCAGCAGTTTTTGGCTAGCGGGTTTCACAGATACGCAGTATTTT.

This clonotype was observed a handful of times. This sequence joins TRBV5-1 and TRBJ2-1, with 14 positions matching TRBD2. The trim removed 4 bases at V and 7 bases at J, leaving 13 bases unmatched. The CDR3 is 18 residues long. Germline V gene sequence: CDR1 SGHRS, CDR2 YFSETQ. The CDR3 loop reads CASSQKTSGRGVENEQFF. CDR3 DNA sequence: TGCGCCAGCAGCCAAAAGACTAGCGGGAGGGGGGTAGAAAATGAGCAGTTCTTC.

The rearrangement joins TRBV7-6 to TRBJ2-1, with TRBD2 matching 7 bases. The J segment lost 2 bases and the V segment lost 5 bases, leaving 6 bases of the junction unmatched. From germline, CDR1 is SGHVS and CDR2 FNYEAQ. The CDR3 is made up of 15 amino acids. The CDR3 reads CASSASGATYNEQFF. The CDR3 nucleotides read TGTGCCAGCAGCGCTAGCGGAGCTACCTACAATGAGCAGTTCTTC.